This TCR beta chain was sequenced in a study of shared clonotypes between healthy human individuals (TCRdb year 2020). Context from the whole study: The cohort included three men and two women between 18 and 49 years of age. To increase sequencing depth and limit assay-specific biases, different laboratories used diverse techniques to prepare libraries and sequence TCR repertoires. Each donor's leukapheresis produced roughly between roughly 0.85 and 9.5 billion PBMCs. To estimate repertoire size and how much clonotypes are shared between individuals, the study performed deep sequencing of blood TCR repertoires from a handful of healthy adults. For each donor, CD4 naive and CD4 memory were each given three plates, CD8 naive was given two plates, and CD8 memory was given one plate. The study at large found these results: Rarefaction of sorted-subset datasets indicated incomplete sequencing despite the large sequencing depth. Sampling was restricted to blood, and TCR repertoires in tissues likely differ from the TCR repertoires found in blood. Naive subsets generally had larger estimated clonotype richness than memory subsets did. Because the study included a small number of donors, the genetic and exposure-history diversity represented was limited. When several donors were compared, the shared fraction of clonotypes was 5% to 6.5% for naive CD4, over 3% for naive CD8, roughly 2.5% for memory CD4, and around 0.37% for memory CD8. Based on pairwise subsampling, the degree of clonotype sharing among donors was expected to be affected by sequencing depth. Clonotypes shared by all four sorted-subset donors showed higher generation probabilities than non-shared clonotypes.

Healthy HIV-negative adults with no recently reported acute infections or vaccinations were included as donors. Every donor was a Caucasian adult residing in Nashville, Tennessee, USA. CD4+ T cells were enriched through magnetic negative selection, after which naive cells were positively selected on CD45RA and the remaining negative fraction served as the memory subset. Blood was collected by leukapheresis, and PBMCs were isolated by Ficoll-Histopaque density gradient centrifugation and then cryopreserved in liquid nitrogen vapor phase. Analytical flow cytometry was used to check the purity and quantity of every magnetically sorted T cell population. Genomic DNA was isolated from each sorted fraction and quantified by UV absorbance on a Nanodrop 2000c. V loses 0 bases at its end and J loses 6 bases; junction bases beyond the gene matches: 10. The CDR3 numbers 16 residues from cysteine through phenylalanine. The retained sequence is limited to the CDR3, 48 bases, with the frame set at the first base. CDR1 SGHDT and CDR2 YYEEEE were looked up in the germline V gene.

Using the deep immunoSEQ assay, TCR CDR3 regions were amplified from genomic DNA by multiplex PCR. Extracted genomic DNA from each cell subset was distributed evenly across all wells of several immunoSEQ 96-well plates, and each plate was treated as a replicate. For sorted subsets, each replicate PCR was loaded with 200 ng genomic DNA, equivalent to some 31,000 T cell genomes. Purified libraries were quantified with a Qubit 3.0 fluorometer, sized on a Bioanalyzer 2100, and re-quantified with the KAPA Library Quantification kit. Every immunoSEQ 96-well plate was sequenced on a separate single-read 150-cycle Illumina NextSeq 550 flow cell. From the authors' description of their analysis: The immunoSEQ output contained only junctional sequences without quality scores, so filtering could not match that applied to full-length reads. To assign V/J genes and CDR3, sequences were annotated against IMGT germline references using PyIR, a Python wrapper for IgBLAST v1.9. Any read was removed if the V/J assignment was weak (E-value above 1e-6), the CDR3 was missing, or the read contained stop codons, out-of-frame junctions, or ambiguous translated residues. A V3J clonotype was defined by an identical inferred V gene, J gene, and CDR3 amino acid sequence. To compute the percentage overlap between repertoires, the number of shared unique clonotypes was divided by the size of the smaller repertoire. RTK rarefaction, the Chao1 estimator, and Recon v2.1 estimates of unobserved clonotypes were used to assess repertoire richness. OLGA was used to compute generation probabilities for all TCRbeta clonotypes that the gDNA method yielded from a few donors. In its TCRdb copy, this immuneACCESS table keeps in-frame sequences only and misses some clones. Where compared with another copy, unresolved V genes explain less than half of these, and the others have no known cause. From that table come the V and J calls and clone size; the DNA was used to work out D and trimming. The sample records 2 million to 2.5 million clones, 85% to 95% of which are singletons. The ten largest clones take up 0.1% to 0.15% of the sample.

For this clone: Its antigen is currently not known. The input lacks base qualities; no much larger clone sits a single base away.

The chain uses TRBV5-6 and TRBJ2-7, and 9 bases in between align with TRBD1. Sequencing input: naive CD4+ T cells sorted from blood. The cell subset or site label, read with the paper, signifies: CD45RA+ positively selected. This sequence originates from a man between 18 and 35 years old in good health. CDR3 protein: CASSLALGQGRIEQYF. The nucleotide sequence is TGTGCCAGCAGCTTGGCCTTAGGACAGGGGAGGATCGAGCAGTACTTC.